Presented here are 11 T cell receptor beta chains from one specimen sequenced in a study of blood T cell repertoires in COVID-19. TCRdb's copy holds only in-frame clones and misses some; the assay was immunoSEQ multiplex PCR. The data show a few hundred thousand clones, 85% to 90% seen once. Material for sequencing was PBMCs or T cells enriched from blood (not recorded which). These receptors were taken from a woman in her fifties or sixties with acute COVID-19.

The gene calls are TRBV19 and TRBJ2-3; 10 nucleotides match TRBD2. Trimming removed 5 bases from V and 1 base from J; junction bases left unmatched: 18. In germline, CDR1 is LNHDA, CDR2 SQIVND (reference sequence). There are 20 residues in the CDR3. In DNA, the CDR3 is TGTGCCAGTAGTTCCCCCACCGGGACTAGCGCCCTAAGGGGCACAGATACGCAGTATTTT. The encoded protein is CASSSPTGTSALRGTDTQYF.

J is TRBJ1-1 and V is TRBV5-5; TRBD1 agrees at 7 bases. The germline gives CDR1 SGHKS, CDR2 YYEKEE (reference sequence). This CDR3 is 13 amino acids long. V shed 4 bases and J 7 bases; nucleotides not matched to a gene: 7. DNA of the CDR3: TGTGCCAGCAGCCACCCCACAGGGGATGAAGCTTTCTTT. As protein: CASSHPTGDEAFF. The whole variable domain, filled in from reference TRBV5-5 and TRBJ1-1, reads DAGVTQSPTHLIKTRGQQVTLRCSPISGHKSVSWYQQVLGQGPQFIFQYYEKEERGRGNFPDRFSARQFPNYSSELNVNALLLGDSALYLCASSHPTGDEAFFGQGTRLTVV.

This clone occurred once. This rearrangement joins TRBV5-4 to TRBJ2-5; 16 bases are shared with TRBD2. The CDR3 has 18 residues. The germline CDR1 and CDR2 sequences are SGHNT and YYREEE (reference sequence). Germline trimming cut 3 bases from V and 5 bases from J; bases unmatched to any gene: 10. DNA of the CDR3: TGTGCCAGCAGCTGGGGGACTAGCGGGAGGGCCTGGAGGGAGACCCAGTACTTC. This encodes CASSWGTSGRAWRETQYF.

The CDR3 DNA reads TGTGCCAGCAGCCCAATGACTAGCGGAATTAAAAAAAACTCCTACGAGCAGTACTTC. This encodes CASSPMTSGIKKNSYEQYF. The J gene is TRBJ2-7, the V gene TRBV3-1 (or the pseudogene TRBV3-2); 9 nucleotides align to TRBD2. The V and J ends lost 4 bases and 0 bases, in that order; junction bases with no gene match: 16. CDR1 is LGHDT, CDR2 YNNKEL, per germline (reference sequence). This CDR3 spans 19 amino acids.

In its sample, this clone was seen once. The gene calls are TRBV19 and TRBJ2-2; 10 bases align to TRBD2. V was clipped by 6 bases and J by 4 bases; unmatched bases: 8. CDR1 and CDR2 (germline): LNHDA, SQIVND (reference sequence). The CDR3 is 16 residues long. CDR3 nucleotide sequence: TGTGCCAGTAGATCTAGCGGGAGTTCGGGCACCGGGGAGCTGTTTTTT. It is translated as CASRSSGSSGTGELFF.

This chain's CDR3 is CAISEQGQNTEAFF. In DNA, the CDR3 is TGTGCCATCAGTGAACAGGGGCAGAACACTGAAGCTTTCTTT. The gene calls are TRBV10-3 and TRBJ1-1, with 7 bases identical to TRBD1. The ends lost 3 bases at V and 1 base at J; junction bases unmatched: 2. CDR1 is ENHRY, CDR2 SYGVKD, per germline. This CDR3 comprises 14 residues.

The rearrangement joins TRBV9 to TRBJ1-1; 10 bases are shared with TRBD1. Trimming cost V 2 bases and J 4 bases; bases outside gene matches: 5. The CDR3 spans 15 residues. The germline gives CDR1 SGDLS, CDR2 YYNGEE. The CDR3 nucleotides are TGTGCCAGCAGCGTTTCGGACAGGGGGTTCACTGAAGCTTTCTTT. Translating gives CASSVSDRGFTEAFF.

This clone was seen a handful of times. The genes are TRBV19 and TRBJ2-2; 7 bases fit TRBD1. CDR1 is LNHDA and CDR2 is SQIVND in the germline V gene (reference sequence). V gave up 5 bases and J gave up 0 bases; unmatched junction bases: 9. The CDR3 has 17 residues. CDR3 residues: CASSYSRDSTNTGELFF. For the CDR3, the DNA is TGTGCCAGTAGTTACAGCCGGGACAGCACGAACACCGGGGAGCTGTTTTTT.

The rearrangement links TRBV9 to TRBJ2-7, with 10 bases matching TRBD2. The germline V gene has CDR1 SGDLS and CDR2 YYNGEE. The J segment lost 1 base and the V segment lost 3 bases, leaving 4 bases of the junction unmatched. The CDR3 is 15 residues long. The CDR3 DNA reads as TGTGCCAGCAGCGGGGGGACTAGCGCGTCCTACGAGCAGTACTTC. As protein: CASSGGTSASYEQYF.

The chain carries TRBV27 and TRBJ2-5; a possible D gene is TRBD2 (5 bases). Germline-derived CDR1 and CDR2 are MNHEY and SMNVEV (reference sequence). V shed 6 bases and J shed 9 bases, with 17 bases lying between them. The CDR3 consists of 13 residues. Here the CDR3 DNA reads TGTGCCAGCAGAATCGCCCGGAGGTGGGCCCAGTACTTC. This encodes CASRIARRWAQYF.

J is TRBJ2-7 and V is TRBV28, with 16 bases aligning to TRBD2. Trimming cost V 5 bases and J 5 bases; bases outside gene matches: 9. CDR3 length: 17 amino acids. Germline lookup yields CDR1 MDHEN and CDR2 SYDVKM. The CDR3: CASSLGTSGRAYHEQYF. The DNA for the CDR3 is TGTGCCAGCAGTCTAGGGACTAGCGGGAGGGCCTATCACGAGCAGTACTTC.